Presented here are 21 T cell receptor beta chains from one specimen sequenced in a study of T cell changes during pregnancy in multiple sclerosis. Repertoires were generated with immunoSEQ multiplex PCR, while TCRdb's copy carries only in-frame clones and drops some. The table records 50,000 to 55,000 clones, 80% to 95% of them present only once. This material consisted of CD4+ T cells from peripheral blood mononuclear cells, taken after pregnancy. These receptors were collected from a female donor with multiple sclerosis, enrolled in a pregnancy study.

This chain uses TRBV27 with TRBJ2-1; D might be TRBD2 (5 bases). The CDR3 loop spans 14 amino acids. Germline V gene lookup returns CDR1 MNHEY and CDR2 SMNVEV (reference sequence). The germline V and J ends were trimmed by 3 bases and 6 bases, with 12 bases remaining between them. The CDR3, as DNA: TGTGCCAGCAGTTTTCGGACTTACACCAATGAGCAGTTCTTC. This codes for CASSFRTYTNEQFF.

The chain recombines TRBV5-6 with TRBJ2-2; TRBD2 aligns across 9 bases. In germline, CDR1 is SGHDT, CDR2 YYEEEE. The CDR3 has 15 amino acids. The ends lost 5 bases at V and 7 bases at J; junction bases unmatched: 9. This CDR3 reads CASSQRGAIGGELFF. CDR3 coding DNA: TGTGCCAGCAGTCAGCGGGGGGCCATCGGCGGGGAGCTGTTTTTT.

This sequence joins TRBV21-1 and TRBJ2-1; TRBD2, the table's D call, lacks a check against the DNA. TRBV21-1 is classified as a pseudogene. The CDR3 consists of 17 residues. The CDR3 DNA reads as TGTGCCAGCAGCACTCACCCACTAGCGGGAGGAAACAATGAGCAGTTCTTC. It yields the protein CASSTHPLAGGNNEQFF.

This sequence joins TRBV27 and TRBJ2-6; no clear D. This CDR3 is 13 amino acids long. Germline CDR1 MNHEY, CDR2 SMNVEV (reference sequence). Trimming removed 3 bases from V and 3 bases from J, with 3 bases in between. This CDR3 reads CASSFRGANVLTF. Here the CDR3 DNA reads TGTGCCAGCAGTTTCCGTGGGGCCAACGTCCTGACTTTC.

This sequence joins TRBV6-1 and TRBJ2-1, with TRBD1 matching over 8 bases. Germline loops: CDR1 MNHNS, CDR2 SASEGT. V dropped 6 bases and J dropped 5; count of bases not matched to a gene: 9. The CDR3 runs to 15 residues. The CDR3: CASRESRTGNNEQFF. The CDR3, as DNA: TGTGCCAGCAGGGAGAGCCGGACAGGGAACAATGAGCAGTTCTTC.

V and J are TRBV6-1 and TRBJ1-2; D unclear. Deletions cut 5 bases from V and 1 base from J, with 5 bases between. The germline gives CDR1 MNHNS, CDR2 SASEGT. This CDR3 region has 12 residues. CDR3 nucleotides: TGTGCCAGCAGTTTAATTAACTATGGCTACACCTTC. This sequence encodes CASSLINYGYTF.

This clone has only one observation. V usage is TRBV30 and J usage is TRBJ2-2; perhaps TRBD2 as D (6 bases). Germline CDR1 reads GTSNPN; CDR2 reads SVGIG (reference sequence). With 4 bases removed from V and 5 bases from J, the gap between germline ends came to 14 bases. This CDR3 comprises 14 residues. The CDR3 DNA is TGTGCCTGGACTATTCAACGGGGGACCGGGGAGCTGTTTTTT. Amino acid sequence: CAWTIQRGTGELFF.

The chain links TRBV23-1 to TRBJ1-1, with D maybe TRBD1 (6 bases). TRBV23-1 is designated an ORF whose function remains uncertain. The CDR3 is 17 residues long. Trimming removed 4 bases at V and 0 bases at J, with 18 bases between. The CDR3 protein is CASSPRDKAFVNTEAFF. The CDR3, as DNA: TGCGCCAGCAGTCCCCGGGACAAGGCCTTTGTGAACACTGAAGCTTTCTTT.

The table lists this clone with a count of one. The chain has TRBV11-3 and TRBJ2-5; 10 bases agree with TRBD1. Germline V CDR1 and CDR2: SGHNT, YENEEA. Germline trimming cut 3 bases from V and 4 bases from J; bases unmatched to any gene: 8. The CDR3 extends over 16 amino acids. CDR3 in amino acids: CASSLGDRGRSETQYF. The CDR3 bases are TGTGCCAGCAGCTTGGGCGACAGGGGGCGGTCAGAGACCCAGTACTTC.

The V gene is TRBV2, the J gene TRBJ2-2; TRBD2 agrees at 13 bases. V trimming: 3 bases; J trimming: 5 bases; junction bases outside the gene matches: 6. Germline CDR1 and CDR2: SNHLY and FYNNEI. CDR3 length: 17 residues. CDR3 DNA: TGTGCCAGCAGTGAGACTAGCGGGAGGATGCGGACCGGGGAGCTGTTTTTT. Translated: CASSETSGRMRTGELFF.

The V gene is TRBV9, the J gene TRBJ2-3; 12 bases are shared with TRBD2. The CDR3 totals 16 residues. Germline V CDR1 and CDR2: SGDLS, YYNGEE. V lost 1 base and J lost 5; bases outside the gene matches: 5. Here the CDR3 DNA reads TGTGCCAGCAGCGTAAAACTAGCGGGAGGTCTAGATACGCAGTATTTT. Protein: CASSVKLAGGLDTQYF.

The V gene is TRBV18, the J gene TRBJ2-1; D may be TRBD1 (5 bases). Germline values: CDR1 KGHSH, CDR2 LQKENI. The CDR3 is made up of 12 amino acids. Trimming cost V 4 bases and J 8 bases, with 9 bases left between them. The CDR3 DNA is TGTGCCAGCTCACAGTCAGGGTATGAGCAGTTCTTC. Amino acids: CASSQSGYEQFF.

Written as DNA, the CDR3 is TGTGCCAGCAGCTTAGTGGGTGCGGGAGGCCTAAACACCGGGGAGCTGTTTTTT. This gives the protein CASSLVGAGGLNTGELFF. The rearrangement uses TRBV7-2 and TRBJ2-2; TRBD2 aligns across 8 bases. The CDR3 length is 18 residues. With V trimmed by 1 base and J by 2 bases, 9 bases remained unmatched. Germline assignment: CDR1 SGHTA and CDR2 FQGNSA.

The rearrangement links TRBV28 to TRBJ2-1; 11 nucleotides match TRBD2. CDR3 size: 15 residues. Germline trimming cut 3 bases from V and 8 bases from J; bases unmatched to any gene: 6. The germline gives CDR1 MDHEN, CDR2 SYDVKM. The CDR3: CASSFLAGGLDEQFF. The CDR3 bases are TGTGCCAGCAGTTTCCTAGCGGGAGGCCTTGATGAGCAGTTCTTC.

The chain couples TRBV30 to TRBJ1-5; D is uncertain. Trimming removed 0 bases at V and 0 bases at J, with 12 bases between. CDR3 size: 16 residues. The germline V gene has CDR1 GTSNPN and CDR2 SVGIG (reference sequence). The CDR3 protein is CAWSVGAKYSNQPQHF. Here the CDR3 DNA reads TGTGCCTGGAGTGTAGGAGCAAAGTATAGCAATCAGCCCCAGCATTTT.

The V gene is TRBV7-2, the J gene TRBJ1-6; D unresolved. This CDR3 is built from 13 residues. Germline CDR1 reads SGHTA; CDR2 reads FQGNSA. Trimming took 1 base from V and 13 from J, leaving 11 bases between them. CDR3 nucleotide sequence: TGTGCCAGCAGCTTAGGATCGCGGTTTCCCCTCCACTTT. Amino acids: CASSLGSRFPLHF.

This chain connects TRBV10-3 to TRBJ1-4; a possible D gene is TRBD1 (6 bases). V dropped 3 bases and J dropped 3 bases, with 11 bases sitting between them. Germline CDR1 reads ENHRY; CDR2 reads SYGVKD. This CDR3 is 15 amino acids long. CDR3 sequence reads: CAISDGGASNEKLFF. The CDR3 DNA reads TGTGCCATCAGTGACGGGGGGGCATCTAATGAAAAACTGTTTTTT.

This chain links TRBV6-1 with TRBJ1-1; weak D call: TRBD1 (6 bases). Trimming took 4 bases from V and 5 from J, leaving 17 bases between them. This CDR3 contains 15 residues. The germline gives CDR1 MNHNS, CDR2 SASEGT. Here the CDR3 reads CASSGRTGLGTEAFF. For the CDR3, the DNA is TGTGCCAGCAGTGGCCGTACAGGGCTCGGTACTGAAGCTTTCTTT.

The chain couples TRBV28 to TRBJ2-7; 8 bases are a match to TRBD1. The V segment lost 4 bases and the J segment 5 bases; nucleotides outside the gene matches: 7. This CDR3 comprises 14 residues. Germline values: CDR1 MDHEN, CDR2 SYDVKM. In DNA form, the CDR3 reads TGTGCCAGCAGTTCACCCGGACAGGGTGACGAGCAGTACTTC. It codes for CASSSPGQGDEQYF.

V usage is TRBV7-2 and J usage is TRBJ1-1; TRBD1 is a possible D gene (5 bases). The V end lost 5 bases, the J end lost 6 bases, and 13 bases lay between the germline ends. The germline V gene has CDR1 SGHTA and CDR2 FQGNSA. The CDR3 sequence is 13 residues long. CDR3 amino acids: CASSLRRDAEAFF. The CDR3 DNA follows: TGTGCCAGCAGCCTTCGGCGGGACGCTGAAGCTTTCTTT.

The V call is TRBV7-2, the J call TRBJ2-5; 7 positions agree with TRBD1. This CDR3 region has 15 residues. Germline assignment: CDR1 SGHTA and CDR2 FQGNSA. Trimming removed 5 bases from V and 10 bases from J; junction bases left unmatched: 16. The CDR3 DNA reads TGTGCCAGCAGCCAAGGGGGCGGTACCAGATTTTTCCAGTACTTC. Its translation is CASSQGGGTRFFQYF. The whole variable domain, remainder taken from reference TRBV7-2 and TRBJ2-5, is GAGVSQSPSNKVTEKGKDVELRCDPISGHTALYWYRQSLGQGLEFLIYFQGNSAPDKSGLPSDRFSAERTGGSVSTLTIQRTQQEDSAVYLCASSQGGGTRFFQYFGPGTRLLVL.